This TCR beta chain was documented in a study of blood T cell repertoires in COVID-19. For the study at large: T cells, B-cell-depleted T cells, or PBMCs provided the cDNA or gDNA that served as material.

This clone was recorded at least ten times. Trimming removed 1 base from V and 6 bases from J; junction bases left unmatched: 6. Per germline, CDR1 MGHRA and CDR2 YSYEKL. The CDR3 is 16 amino acids. Assay: immunoSEQ multiplex PCR; the TCRdb copy retains only in-frame clones and omits some. The sample contains 190,000 or so clones, around four fifths of which appear only once. The chain uses TRBV4-1 and TRBJ2-3, with 11 nucleotides matching TRBD2. Material: peripheral blood. The sequence derives from a middle-aged man with active or convalescent COVID-19. CDR3 amino acids: CASSQVTSGTGDTQYF. The CDR3, as DNA: TGCGCCAGCAGCCAAGTGACTAGCGGGACAGGCGATACGCAGTATTTT.